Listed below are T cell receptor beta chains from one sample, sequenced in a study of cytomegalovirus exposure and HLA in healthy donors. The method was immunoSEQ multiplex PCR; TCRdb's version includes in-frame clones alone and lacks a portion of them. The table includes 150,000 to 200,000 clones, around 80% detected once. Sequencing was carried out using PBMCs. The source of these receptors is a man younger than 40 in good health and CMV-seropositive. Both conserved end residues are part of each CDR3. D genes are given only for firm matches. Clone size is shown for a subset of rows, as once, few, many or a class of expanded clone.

CDR3aa: CASSDSSHTTYEQYF; CDR3nt: TGTGCCAGCAGTGACTCGAGTCATACTACCTACGAGCAGTACTTC; abundance: NA; d_gene: NA; v_gene: TRBV6-4; j_gene: TRBJ2-7
CDR3aa: CASSSRTSYETQYF; CDR3nt: TGTGCCAGCAGTTCTAGGACTAGCTACGAGACCCAGTACTTC; abundance: NA; d_gene: TRBD2; v_gene: TRBV6-5; j_gene: TRBJ2-5
CDR3aa: CASSLIQGNTGELFF; CDR3nt: TGTGCCAGCAGCTTGATACAGGGGAACACCGGGGAGCTGTTTTTT; abundance: NA; d_gene: NA; v_gene: TRBV7-3; j_gene: TRBJ2-2
CDR3aa: CASSMLAGPQETQYF; CDR3nt: TGTGCCAGTAGTATGCTAGCGGGACCTCAAGAGACCCAGTACTTC; abundance: once; d_gene: TRBD2; v_gene: TRBV19; j_gene: TRBJ2-5
CDR3aa: CAWIPKRLAWNTDTQYF; CDR3nt: TGTGCCTGGATTCCAAAGAGACTAGCTTGGAACACAGATACGCAGTATTTT; abundance: NA; d_gene: TRBD2; v_gene: TRBV30; j_gene: TRBJ2-3
CDR3aa: CAWGDSRDEQYF; CDR3nt: TGTGCCTGGGGGGACTCGAGGGACGAGCAGTACTTC; abundance: few; d_gene: NA; v_gene: TRBV30; j_gene: TRBJ2-7
CDR3aa: CASSLGVYGSPLHF; CDR3nt: TGTGCCAGCAGTTTGGGAGTTTATGGCTCACCCCTCCACTTT; abundance: once; d_gene: NA; v_gene: TRBV27; j_gene: TRBJ1-6
CDR3aa: CASSQGEDYEQYF; CDR3nt: TGTGCCAGCAGCCAAGGAGAGGACTACGAGCAGTACTTC; abundance: NA; d_gene: NA; v_gene: TRBV4-2; j_gene: TRBJ2-7
CDR3aa: CASSQETSGGIKTQYF; CDR3nt: TGCGCCAGCAGCCAAGAGACTAGCGGGGGAATAAAGACCCAGTACTTC; abundance: few; d_gene: TRBD2; v_gene: TRBV4-3; j_gene: TRBJ2-5
CDR3aa: CASSEQGHTIYF; CDR3nt: TGCGCCAGCAGTGAACAGGGCCACACCATATATTTT; abundance: NA; d_gene: NA; v_gene: TRBV10-2; j_gene: TRBJ1-3
CDR3aa: CASSSDRDSGNTIYF; CDR3nt: TGTGCCAGCAGTTCGGACAGGGACTCTGGAAACACCATATATTTT; abundance: NA; d_gene: TRBD1; v_gene: TRBV6-5; j_gene: TRBJ1-3
CDR3aa: CASSPSTSQETQYF; CDR3nt: TGTGCCAGCAGCCCCTCGACTAGCCAAGAGACCCAGTACTTC; abundance: NA; d_gene: NA; v_gene: TRBV11-3; j_gene: TRBJ2-5
CDR3aa: CSSSRQSNEQFF; CDR3nt: TGTTCCAGCAGCCGACAGAGCAATGAGCAGTTCTTC; abundance: NA; d_gene: NA; v_gene: TRBV7-9; j_gene: TRBJ2-1
CDR3aa: CASSFTRSSYEQYF; CDR3nt: TGTGCCAGCAGCTTCACCCGGAGCTCCTACGAGCAGTACTTC; abundance: NA; d_gene: NA; v_gene: TRBV5-6; j_gene: TRBJ2-7
CDR3aa: CATSREGTAYEQYF; CDR3nt: TGTGCCACCAGCAGAGAAGGGACAGCCTACGAGCAGTACTTC; abundance: once; d_gene: TRBD1; v_gene: TRBV15; j_gene: TRBJ2-7
CDR3aa: CASSFWGLTSYEQYF; CDR3nt: TGTGCCAGCAGTTTTTGGGGACTTACGTCCTACGAGCAGTACTTC; abundance: NA; d_gene: NA; v_gene: TRBV27; j_gene: TRBJ2-7
CDR3aa: CASSMTGGDYGYTF; CDR3nt: TGCGCCAGCAGCATGACAGGGGGGGACTATGGCTACACCTTC; abundance: NA; d_gene: TRBD1; v_gene: TRBV5-1; j_gene: TRBJ1-2
CDR3aa: CASSPGRGPRSGAFF; CDR3nt: TGTGCCAGCAGCCCCGGGCGAGGGCCACGGAGCGGAGCTTTCTTT; abundance: few; d_gene: NA; v_gene: TRBV5-5; j_gene: TRBJ1-1
CDR3aa: CASSESTPNTEAFF; CDR3nt: TGCGCCAGCAGTGAGTCTACACCGAACACTGAAGCTTTCTTT; abundance: many; d_gene: NA; v_gene: TRBV10-1; j_gene: TRBJ1-1
CDR3aa: CASSQTGVGDYGYTF; CDR3nt: TGTGCCAGCAGCCAAACAGGGGTCGGGGACTATGGCTACACCTTC; abundance: NA; d_gene: TRBD1; v_gene: TRBV7-9; j_gene: TRBJ1-2
CDR3aa: CASSQASLGVEDSNQPQHF; CDR3nt: TGCGCCAGCAGCCAAGCTAGTCTCGGGGTTGAGGATAGCAATCAGCCCCAGCATTTT; abundance: NA; d_gene: NA; v_gene: TRBV4-3; j_gene: TRBJ1-5